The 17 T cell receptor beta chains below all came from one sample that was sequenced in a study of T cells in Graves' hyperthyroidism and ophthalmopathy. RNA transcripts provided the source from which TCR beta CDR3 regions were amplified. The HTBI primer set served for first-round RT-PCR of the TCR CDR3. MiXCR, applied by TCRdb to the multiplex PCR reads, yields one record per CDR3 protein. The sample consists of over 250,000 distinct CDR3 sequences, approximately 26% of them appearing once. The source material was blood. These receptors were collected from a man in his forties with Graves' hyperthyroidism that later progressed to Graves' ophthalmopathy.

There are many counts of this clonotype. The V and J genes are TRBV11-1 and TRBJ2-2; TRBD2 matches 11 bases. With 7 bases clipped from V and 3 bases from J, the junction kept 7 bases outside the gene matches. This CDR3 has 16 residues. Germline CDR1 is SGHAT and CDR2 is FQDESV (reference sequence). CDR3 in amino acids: CASISLAGGHTGELFF. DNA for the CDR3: TGTGCCAGCATCTCTCTAGCGGGAGGCCACACCGGGGAGCTGTTTTTT.

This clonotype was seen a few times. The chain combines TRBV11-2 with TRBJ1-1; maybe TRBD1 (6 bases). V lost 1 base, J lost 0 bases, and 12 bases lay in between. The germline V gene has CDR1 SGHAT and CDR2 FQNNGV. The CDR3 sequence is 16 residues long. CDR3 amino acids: CASSLGQGTMNTEAFF. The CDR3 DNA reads TGTGCCAGCAGCTTAGGTCAGGGGACAATGAACACTGAAGCTTTCTTT.

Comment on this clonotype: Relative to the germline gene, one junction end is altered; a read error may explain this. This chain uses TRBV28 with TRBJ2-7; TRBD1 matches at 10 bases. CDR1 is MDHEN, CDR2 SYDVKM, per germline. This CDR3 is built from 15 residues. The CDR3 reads CASSFTDRGLGEQYF. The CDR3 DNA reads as TGCGCCAGCAGTTTTACCGACAGGGGGCTGGGCGAGCAGTACTTC.

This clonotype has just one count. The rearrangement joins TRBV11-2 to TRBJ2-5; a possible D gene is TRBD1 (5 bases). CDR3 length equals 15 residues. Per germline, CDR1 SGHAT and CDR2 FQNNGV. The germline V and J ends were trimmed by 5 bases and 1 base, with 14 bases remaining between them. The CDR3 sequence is CASSRTTGRQETQYF. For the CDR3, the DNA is TGTGCCAGCAGCCGAACTACAGGTCGCCAAGAGACCCAGTACTTC.

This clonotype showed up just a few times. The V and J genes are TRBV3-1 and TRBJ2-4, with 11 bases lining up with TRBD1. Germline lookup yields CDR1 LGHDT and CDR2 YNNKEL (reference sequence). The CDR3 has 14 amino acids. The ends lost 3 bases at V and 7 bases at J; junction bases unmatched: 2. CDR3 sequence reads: CASSHRDRGNIQYF. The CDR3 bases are TGTGCCAGCAGCCACCGGGACAGGGGGAACATTCAGTACTTC.

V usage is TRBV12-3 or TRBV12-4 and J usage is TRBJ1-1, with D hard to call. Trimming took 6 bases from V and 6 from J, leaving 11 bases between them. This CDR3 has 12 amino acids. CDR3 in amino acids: CASSLPWAEAFF. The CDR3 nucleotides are TGTGCCAGCAGCCTCCCGTGGGCTGAAGCTTTCTTT.

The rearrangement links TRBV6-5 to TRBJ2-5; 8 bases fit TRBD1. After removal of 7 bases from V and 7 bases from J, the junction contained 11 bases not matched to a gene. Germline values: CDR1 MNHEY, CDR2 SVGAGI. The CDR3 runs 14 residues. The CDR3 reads CASISGTGVRTQYF. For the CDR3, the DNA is TGTGCCAGCATTTCCGGGACAGGTGTCAGGACCCAGTACTTC.

In DNA form, the CDR3 reads TGCAGTGCTAGAGATACGGACCGACCCTTCATGAACACTGAAGCTTTCTTT. The encoded protein is CSARDTDRPFMNTEAFF. The chain recombines TRBV20-1 with TRBJ1-1; no clear D. The V gene lost 0 bases and the J gene lost 0 bases, with 17 bases spanning the gap. The CDR3 has 17 amino acids. Germline V CDR1 and CDR2: DFQATT, SNEGSKA (reference sequence).

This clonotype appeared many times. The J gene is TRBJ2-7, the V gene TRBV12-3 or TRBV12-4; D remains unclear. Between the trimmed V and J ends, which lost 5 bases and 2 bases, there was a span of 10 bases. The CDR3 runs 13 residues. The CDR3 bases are TGTGCCAGCAGTCCTCGACGAGCCTACGAGCAGTACTTC. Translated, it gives CASSPRRAYEQYF.

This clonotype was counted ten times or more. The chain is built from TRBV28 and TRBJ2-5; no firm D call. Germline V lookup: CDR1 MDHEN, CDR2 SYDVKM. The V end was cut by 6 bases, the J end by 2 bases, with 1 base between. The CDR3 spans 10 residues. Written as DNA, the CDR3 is TGTGCCAGCAGGCAAGAGACCCAGTACTTC. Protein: CASRQETQYF.

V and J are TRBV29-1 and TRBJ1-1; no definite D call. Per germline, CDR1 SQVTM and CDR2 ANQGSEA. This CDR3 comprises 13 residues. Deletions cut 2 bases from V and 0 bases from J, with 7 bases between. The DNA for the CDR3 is TGCAGCGTTGAACAGAGCATGAACACTGAAGCTTTCTTT. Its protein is CSVEQSMNTEAFF.

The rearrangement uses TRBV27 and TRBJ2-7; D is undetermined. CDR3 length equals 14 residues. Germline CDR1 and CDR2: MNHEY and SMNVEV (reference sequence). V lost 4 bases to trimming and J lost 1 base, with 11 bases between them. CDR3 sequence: CASSSPTRSYEQYF. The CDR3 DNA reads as TGTGCCAGCAGTTCCCCGACTCGGTCCTACGAGCAGTACTTC.

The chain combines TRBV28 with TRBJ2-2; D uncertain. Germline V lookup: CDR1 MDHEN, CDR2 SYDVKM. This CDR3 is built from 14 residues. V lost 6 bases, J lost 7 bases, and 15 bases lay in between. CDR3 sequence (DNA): TGTGCCAGCAGAAGAAGGGCGCTGATCGGGGAGCTGTTTTTT. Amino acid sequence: CASRRRALIGELFF.

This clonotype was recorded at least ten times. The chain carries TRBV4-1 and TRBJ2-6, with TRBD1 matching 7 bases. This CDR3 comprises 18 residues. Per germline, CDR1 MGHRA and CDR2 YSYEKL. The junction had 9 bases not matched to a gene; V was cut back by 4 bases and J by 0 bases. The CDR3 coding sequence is TGCGCCAGCAGCCCTCCTGACAGGGTCCGCTCTGGGGCCAACGTCCTGACTTTC. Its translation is CASSPPDRVRSGANVLTF.

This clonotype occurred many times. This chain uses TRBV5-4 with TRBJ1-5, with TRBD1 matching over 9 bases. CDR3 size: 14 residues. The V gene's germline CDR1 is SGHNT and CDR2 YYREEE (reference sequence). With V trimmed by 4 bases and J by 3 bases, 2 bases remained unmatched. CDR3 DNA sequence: TGTGCCAGCAGCCAACAGGGGGCCAATCAGCCCCAGCATTTT. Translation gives CASSQQGANQPQHF. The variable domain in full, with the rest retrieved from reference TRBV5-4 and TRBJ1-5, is ETGVTQSPTHLIKTRGQQVTLRCSSQSGHNTVSWYQQALGQGPQFIFQYYREEENGRGNFPPRFSGLQFPNYSSELNVNALELDDSALYLCASSQQGANQPQHFGDGTRLSIL.

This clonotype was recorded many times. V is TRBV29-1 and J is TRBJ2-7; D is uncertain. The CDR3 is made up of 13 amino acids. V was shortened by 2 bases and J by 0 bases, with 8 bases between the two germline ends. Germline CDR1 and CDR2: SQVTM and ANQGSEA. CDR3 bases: TGCAGCGTTGAAATTCGCAGCTCCTACGAGCAGTACTTC. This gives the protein CSVEIRSSYEQYF.

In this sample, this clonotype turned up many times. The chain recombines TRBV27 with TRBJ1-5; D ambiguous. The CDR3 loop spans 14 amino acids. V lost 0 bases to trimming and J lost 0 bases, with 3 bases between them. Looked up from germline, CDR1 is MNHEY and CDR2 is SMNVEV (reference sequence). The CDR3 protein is CASSLSNSNQPQHF. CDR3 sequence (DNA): TGTGCCAGCAGTTTATCCAATAGCAATCAGCCCCAGCATTTT.